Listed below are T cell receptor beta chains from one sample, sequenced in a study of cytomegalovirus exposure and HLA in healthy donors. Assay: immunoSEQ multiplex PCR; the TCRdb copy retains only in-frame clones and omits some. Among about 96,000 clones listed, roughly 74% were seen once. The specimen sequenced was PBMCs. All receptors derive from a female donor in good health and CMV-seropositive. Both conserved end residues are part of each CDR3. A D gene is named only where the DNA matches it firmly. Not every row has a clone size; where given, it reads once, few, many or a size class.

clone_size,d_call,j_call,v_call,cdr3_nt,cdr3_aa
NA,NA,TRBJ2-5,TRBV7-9,TGTGCCAGCAGCTTAAGGGCAGGGCCCCCCCAAGAGACCCAGTACTTC,CASSLRAGPPQETQYF
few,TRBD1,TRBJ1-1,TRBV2,TGTGCCAGCAGTGAAGCGTATCACAGGGGTTTAGCTGAAGCTTTCTTT,CASSEAYHRGLAEAFF
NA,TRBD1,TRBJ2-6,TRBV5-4,TGTGCCAGCAGCCTGAGGGCCAGGGGGTCAACTGGGGCCAACGTCCTGACTTTC,CASSLRARGSTGANVLTF
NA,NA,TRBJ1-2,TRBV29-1,TGCAGCGTTCCCCTTGAAGAGGAGGGGCAGTTCAACTATGGCTACACCTTC,CSVPLEEEGQFNYGYTF
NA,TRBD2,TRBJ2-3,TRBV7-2,TGTGCCAGCGGCGGGAGTAGCCGGACCACAGATACGCAGTATTTT,CASGGSSRTTDTQYF
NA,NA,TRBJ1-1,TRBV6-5,TGTGCCACACTACGGGGAGGGGACACTGAAGCTTTCTTT,CATLRGGDTEAFF
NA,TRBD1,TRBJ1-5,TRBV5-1,TGCGCCAGCAGCTTGGAAGGACAGGGGGCTCAGCCCCAGCATTTT,CASSLEGQGAQPQHF
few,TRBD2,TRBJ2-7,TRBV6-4,TGTGCCAGCAGGAGATTTAGCGGGGATGACTACGAGCAGTACTTC,CASRRFSGDDYEQYF
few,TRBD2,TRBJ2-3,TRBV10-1,TGCGCCAGCAGTGAGTCGTCCTCTAGCGGGGTCACAGATACGCAGTATTTT,CASSESSSSGVTDTQYF
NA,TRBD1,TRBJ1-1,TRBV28,TGTGCCAGCAGCAGTCGACAGGGTCAGAACACTGAAGCTTTCTTT,CASSSRQGQNTEAFF
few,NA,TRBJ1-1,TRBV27,TGTGCCAGCAGTGCCTCAAGCGGGGAAGCTTTCTTT,CASSASSGEAFF
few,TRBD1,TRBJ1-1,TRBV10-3,TGTGCCATGAGGGGATCCCCGGACAGGGCGAACACTGAAGCTTTCTTT,CAMRGSPDRANTEAFF
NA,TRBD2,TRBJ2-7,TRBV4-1,TGCGCCAGCAGCCAGGGACTAGCGGGGTCCTACGAGCAGTACTTC,CASSQGLAGSYEQYF
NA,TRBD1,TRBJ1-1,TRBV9,TGTGCCAGCAGCAAACAGGGGGTGAACACTGAAGCTTTCTTT,CASSKQGVNTEAFF
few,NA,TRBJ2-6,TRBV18,TGTGCCAGCTCAGACGGGATGACTGGGGCCAACGTCCTGACTTTC,CASSDGMTGANVLTF
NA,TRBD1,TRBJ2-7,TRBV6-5,TGTGCCAGCAGTGGCCGACAGGGGGCCTACGAGCAGTACTTC,CASSGRQGAYEQYF
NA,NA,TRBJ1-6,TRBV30,TGTGCCTGGACCCAAGAGGGGGATTCACCCCTCCACTTT,CAWTQEGDSPLHF
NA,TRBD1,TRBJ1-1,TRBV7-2,TGTGCCAGCAGCCCACACCGGGACAGAGCTTCGGCTGAAGCTTTCTTT,CASSPHRDRASAEAFF
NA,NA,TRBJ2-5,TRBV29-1,TGCAGCGTTGACGGGGAGTGGGAGGAGACCCAGTACTTC,CSVDGEWEETQYF
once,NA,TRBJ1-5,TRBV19,TGTGCCAGTAGTATAACCGTAGGGGCAGCGGGTCAGCCCCAGCATTTT,CASSITVGAAGQPQHF
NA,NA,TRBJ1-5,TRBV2,TGTGCCAGCAGTGGGGGGGGAAGTAGGGGCAATCAGCCCCAGCATTTT,CASSGGGSRGNQPQHF
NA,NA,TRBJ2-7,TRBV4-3,TGCGCCAGCAGCCAAGGGGCAGGAGGGGCAAGATCCGAGCAGTACTTC,CASSQGAGGARSEQYF
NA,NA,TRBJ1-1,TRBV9,TGTGCCAGCAGCGTAGCAGGGTCCTTGGGCACTGAAGCTTTCTTT,CASSVAGSLGTEAFF
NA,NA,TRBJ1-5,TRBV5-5,TGTGCCAGCAGCTCGGGAGGGATCAATCAGCCCCAGCATTTT,CASSSGGINQPQHF
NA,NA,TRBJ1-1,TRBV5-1,TGCGCCAGCAGCCCCGGGACATGGAACACTGAAGCTTTCTTT,CASSPGTWNTEAFF
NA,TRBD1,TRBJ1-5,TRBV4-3,TGCGCCAGCAGCCAAACAGACAGGGGCGATCAGCCCCAGCATTTT,CASSQTDRGDQPQHF
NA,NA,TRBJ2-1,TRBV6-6,TGTGCCAGCAGTCAAGGACGAGCGGTCAATGAGCAGTTCTTC,CASSQGRAVNEQFF
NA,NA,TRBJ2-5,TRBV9,TGTGCCAGCAGCGTTGACTTCCAAGAGACCCAGTACTTC,CASSVDFQETQYF
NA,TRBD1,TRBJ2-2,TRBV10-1,TGCGCCAGCAGTGATAGGGGGCGGTCGGACACCGGGGAGCTGTTTTTT,CASSDRGRSDTGELFF
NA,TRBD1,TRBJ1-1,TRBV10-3,TGTGCCAGCGAGGACAGGCTGAACACTGAAGCTTTCTTT,CASEDRLNTEAFF
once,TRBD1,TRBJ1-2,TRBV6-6,TGTGCCAGCCGCTCTTCTCCGGGACAGGGCTCGGGTGGCTACACCTTC,CASRSSPGQGSGGYTF
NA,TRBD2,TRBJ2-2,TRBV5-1,TGCGCCAGCAGCACTAGCGGGGGGGCCTCCGGGGAGCTGTTTTTT,CASSTSGGASGELFF
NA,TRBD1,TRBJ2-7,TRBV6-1,TGTGCCAGCCTAACAAGGGGGACAGGGGGCCACGAGCAGTACTTC,CASLTRGTGGHEQYF
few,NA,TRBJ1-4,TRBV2,TGTGCCAGCAGTGAGAGGAGCCGGGATGGGGAAAAACTGTTTTTT,CASSERSRDGEKLFF
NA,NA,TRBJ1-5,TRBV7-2,TGTGCCAGCAGCTTCCCCCAGGGCCGGGGGGGCAATCAGCCCCAGCATTTT,CASSFPQGRGGNQPQHF
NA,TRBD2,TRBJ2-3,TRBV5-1,TGCGCCAGCAGCGGGACTAGCGGCAGCACAGATACGCAGTATTTT,CASSGTSGSTDTQYF
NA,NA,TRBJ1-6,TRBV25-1,TGTGCCAGCAGTGAACTGCCGGGGGATAATTCACCCCTCCACTTT,CASSELPGDNSPLHF
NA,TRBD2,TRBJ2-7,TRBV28,TGTGCCAGCAGTTTTTTACTAGCGGGAGTTTCGGAGCAGTACTTC,CASSFLLAGVSEQYF
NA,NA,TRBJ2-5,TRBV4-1,TGCGCCAGCAGCCAAGGTGCTGGCAGCCAAGAGACCCAGTACTTC,CASSQGAGSQETQYF
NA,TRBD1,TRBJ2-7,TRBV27,TGTGCCAGCAGGGGGGACAGGGAAGTTAGCGAGCAGTACTTC,CASRGDREVSEQYF
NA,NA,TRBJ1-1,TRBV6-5,TGTGCCAGCAGTTTCAGGGGAACGGCTTTCTTT,CASSFRGTAFF
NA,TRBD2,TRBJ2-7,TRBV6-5,TGTGCCAGCGGTCCCAGCGGGAGATTTTCCGAGCAGTACTTC,CASGPSGRFSEQYF
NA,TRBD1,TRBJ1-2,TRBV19,TGTGCCAGTAGTATACTGGCAGGGGGCCTGGGTGGCTACACCTTC,CASSILAGGLGGYTF
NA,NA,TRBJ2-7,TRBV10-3,TGTGCCATCAGTGATAGATCCCGGCAACAGGGAACCGAGCAGTACTTC,CAISDRSRQQGTEQYF
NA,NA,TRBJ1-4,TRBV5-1,TGCGCCAGCAGTGAGCACCCAACTAATGAAAAACTGTTTTTT,CASSEHPTNEKLFF
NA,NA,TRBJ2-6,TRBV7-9,TGTGCCAGCAGCGCAATCCAGGGGACCCTGGAAGGGGCCAACGTCCTGACTTTC,CASSAIQGTLEGANVLTF
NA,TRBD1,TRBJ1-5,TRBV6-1,TGTGCCAGCAGTCCACAGGGGTATAGCAATCAGCCCCAGCATTTT,CASSPQGYSNQPQHF
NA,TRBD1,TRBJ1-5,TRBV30,TGTGCCTGGACCGGGACAGATAGCAATCAGCCCCAGCATTTT,CAWTGTDSNQPQHF
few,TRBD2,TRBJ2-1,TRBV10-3,TGTGCCATCAGTGGTAGCGGGGGGCCGACATACAATGAGCAGTTCTTC,CAISGSGGPTYNEQFF
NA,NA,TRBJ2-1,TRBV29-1,TGCAGCGTTGGCAGGGGAGGGCATGAGCAGTTCTTC,CSVGRGGHEQFF
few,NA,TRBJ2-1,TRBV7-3,TGTGCCAGCCGCTCCTTCGATTGGCGGGGGCCCTACAATGAGCAGTTCTTC,CASRSFDWRGPYNEQFF
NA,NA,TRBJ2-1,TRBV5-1,TGCGCCAGCAGCTTGGGACAGGCGGGCTACAATGAGCAGTTCTTC,CASSLGQAGYNEQFF
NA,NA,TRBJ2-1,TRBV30,TGTGCCTGGAGTGTACCCGGGAATGAGCAGTTCTTC,CAWSVPGNEQFF
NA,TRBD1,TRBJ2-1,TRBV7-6,TGTGCCAGCAGCGCGAGGGACAGAACTCTAGGAAATGAGCAGTTCTTC,CASSARDRTLGNEQFF
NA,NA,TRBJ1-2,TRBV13,TGTGCCAGCACGAGGTTCAGGGGTTCTAACTATGGCTACACCTTC,CASTRFRGSNYGYTF
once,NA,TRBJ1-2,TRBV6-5,TGTGCCAGCAGTTACTCGATAGGTCAGGCTGGAGGGGGCTACACCTTC,CASSYSIGQAGGGYTF
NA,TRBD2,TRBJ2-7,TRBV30,TGTGCCTGGAGTAAGGAGCGGGGGGTCTACGAGCAGTACTTC,CAWSKERGVYEQYF
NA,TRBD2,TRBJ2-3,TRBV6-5,TGTGCCAGCAGTTTGACTAGCGGGGGGCTCACAGATACGCAGTATTTT,CASSLTSGGLTDTQYF
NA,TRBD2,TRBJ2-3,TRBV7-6,TGTGCCAGCAGCCCGGGACTAGCACCCGTATCGCAGTATTTT,CASSPGLAPVSQYF
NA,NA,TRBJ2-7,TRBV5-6,TGTGCCAGCAGCTCCGGTGGCCTAGTCTACGAGCAGTACTTC,CASSSGGLVYEQYF